The clone carrying this T cell receptor (beta chain) was found a few times. The junction had 6 bases not matched to a gene; V was cut back by 8 bases and J by 1 base. Germline V gives CDR1 MNHEY, CDR2 SMNVEV (reference sequence). The CDR3 contains 16 residues. This sample stems from a study of blood T cell repertoires in COVID-19. Across the study: Sample material is recorded as cDNA or gDNA derived from T cells, B-cell-depleted T cells, or PBMCs.

Under the authors' procedure: Reference gene primer amplification gave nucleated cell count estimates. Here immunoSEQ multiplex PCR was the method, and the copy in TCRdb shows in-frame clones only, minus some. The D gene and trimming were derived from the DNA, and the V and J assignments and clone size from that table. The table includes just over 250,000 clones, around 87% detected once. Sequenced sample: peripheral blood. This sequence joins TRBV27 and TRBJ2-6; 9 bases are shared with TRBD2. The clonotype comes from a woman aged 45-65 years with acute or convalescent COVID-19. Here the CDR3 DNA reads TGTGCCAGCTCGGGACTAGCTAGGTCTGGGGCCAACGTCCTGACTTTC. Amino acid sequence: CASSGLARSGANVLTF.